Following are 20 T cell receptor beta chains from one sample sequenced in a study of control samples from healthy donors and cancer patients. Data came from immunoSEQ multiplex PCR; TCRdb stores just in-frame clones and leaves some out. The profile covers 90,000 to 150,000 clones, with approximately 88% appearing a single time and less than 3.5% taken by the ten largest. The material sequenced was blood. All receptors come from a middle-aged man in good health.

The chain links TRBV4-2 to TRBJ1-4; no definite D call. The CDR3 loop spans 13 amino acids. CDR1 is LGHNA and CDR2 is YNFKEQ in the germline V gene. Trimming cost V 1 base and J 5 bases, with 5 bases left between them. CDR3 residues: CASSQALNEKLFF. The CDR3 DNA follows: TGTGCCAGCAGCCAAGCGCTAAATGAAAAACTGTTTTTT.

In this sample, this clone turned up once. This chain joins TRBV15 and TRBJ1-5; no clear D gene. Deletions cut 3 bases from V and 0 bases from J, with 3 bases between. CDR3 size: 13 residues. CDR1 and CDR2 (germline): LNHNV, YYDKDF (reference sequence). CDR3 amino acids: CATSSNSNQPQHF. For the CDR3, the DNA is TGTGCCACCAGCAGTAATAGCAATCAGCCCCAGCATTTT. Full variable domain (missing parts from reference TRBV15 and TRBJ1-5): DAMVIQNPRYQVTQFGKPVTLSCSQTLNHNVMYWYQQKSSQAPKLLFHYYDKDFNNEADTPDNFQSRRPNTSFCFLDIRSPGLGDTAMYLCATSSNSNQPQHFGDGTRLSIL.

The CDR3 nucleotides read TGTGCCAGCAGTTACGAATTCCCCCCGACAGGGGTGGATGGCTACACCTTC. It is translated as CASSYEFPPTGVDGYTF. This chain links TRBV6-2 or TRBV6-3 with TRBJ1-2, with 8 bases matching TRBD1. This CDR3 is 17 amino acids long. Per the germline V gene, CDR1 is MNHEY and CDR2 is SVGEGT. J gave up 6 bases and V 2 bases, and 14 bases lay outside the gene matches.

This rearrangement joins TRBV3-1 (or the pseudogene TRBV3-2) to TRBJ2-7; D is unresolved. Trimming left V 2 bases short and J 7 bases short, with 15 bases between. In germline, CDR1 is LGHDT, CDR2 YNNKEL (reference sequence). CDR3 length: 14 residues. The CDR3 spells CASSQTRPPGEQYF. Here the CDR3 DNA reads TGTGCCAGCAGCCAAACCCGACCGCCGGGTGAGCAGTACTTC.

This chain links TRBV5-1 with TRBJ1-1; D is unclear. The CDR3 runs 15 residues. The germline V gene has CDR1 SGHRS and CDR2 YFSETQ. Trimming took 0 bases from V and 5 from J, leaving 14 bases between them. CDR3: CASSLAPAGKTEAFF. CDR3 sequence (DNA): TGCGCCAGCAGCTTGGCGCCTGCTGGGAAAACTGAAGCTTTCTTT.

V is TRBV24-1 and J is TRBJ2-7; 9 nucleotides line up with TRBD1. V dropped 3 bases and J dropped 3; count of bases not matched to a gene: 5. The CDR3 is 15 residues long. Germline V gene lookup returns CDR1 KGHDR and CDR2 SFDVKD. The CDR3 sequence: CATSDGGQGVYEQYF. The CDR3, as DNA: TGTGCCACCAGTGATGGGGGACAGGGAGTCTACGAGCAGTACTTC.

The rearrangement uses TRBV2 and TRBJ1-4; 8 nucleotides match TRBD1. With V trimmed by 6 bases and J by 3 bases, 6 bases remained unmatched. The CDR3 is 15 residues long. Germline lookup yields CDR1 SNHLY and CDR2 FYNNEI. The CDR3 DNA sequence: TGTGCCAGCAGCGCAATGACAGGGGCTAATGAAAAACTGTTTTTT. Its translation is CASSAMTGANEKLFF.

The chain employs TRBV7-8 and TRBJ1-3, with a tentative D call TRBD1 (6 bases). Germline CDR1 SGHVS, CDR2 FQNEAQ. The CDR3 extends over 13 amino acids. With 7 bases removed from V and 3 bases from J, the gap between germline ends came to 10 bases. CDR3 nucleotide sequence: TGTGCCAGCACCCCAGGGGTTGGAAACACCATATATTTT. Translation gives CASTPGVGNTIYF.

The J gene is TRBJ1-3, the V gene TRBV24-1; 10 bases agree with TRBD1. Germline V gene sequence: CDR1 KGHDR, CDR2 SFDVKD. There are 16 residues in the CDR3. V dropped 2 bases and J dropped 2; count of bases not matched to a gene: 2. The CDR3 DNA follows: TGTGCCACCAGTGATTCCGGGACAGGGGCTGGAAACACCATATATTTT. Translating gives CATSDSGTGAGNTIYF.

This chain uses TRBV3-1 (or the pseudogene TRBV3-2) with TRBJ2-1; 10 bases map to TRBD1. This CDR3 contains 15 residues. Trimming removed 3 bases from V and 7 bases from J; junction bases left unmatched: 6. Germline values: CDR1 LGHDT, CDR2 YNNKEL (reference sequence). The CDR3 DNA sequence: TGTGCCAGCAGCCAGATACGGGACAGGGGAAATGAGCAGTTCTTC. Translating gives CASSQIRDRGNEQFF.

This clone appeared a few times. The rearrangement uses TRBV30 and TRBJ2-1, with a weak D call TRBD1 (6 bases). The germline V gene encodes CDR1 GTSNPN and CDR2 SVGIG (reference sequence). With 3 bases removed from V and 6 bases from J, the gap between germline ends came to 6 bases. This CDR3 is 11 amino acids long. The CDR3 DNA is TGTGCCTGGAGCAGGGGCAATGAGCAGTTCTTC. Translation: CAWSRGNEQFF.

The chain combines TRBV7-2 with TRBJ1-5; a weak D match, TRBD1 (6 bases). V was pared by 5 bases and J by 0 bases, with 14 bases between. This CDR3 has 16 amino acids. The germline V gene encodes CDR1 SGHTA and CDR2 FQGNSA. The CDR3 sequence: CASSANRAYSNQPQHF. The CDR3 nucleotides read TGTGCCAGCAGCGCTAACAGGGCTTATAGCAATCAGCCCCAGCATTTT.

In this sample, this clone turned up once. The J gene is TRBJ1-1, the V gene TRBV18; 7 nucleotides line up with TRBD1. Germline CDR1 reads KGHSH; CDR2 reads LQKENI. The V and J ends lost 3 bases and 1 base, in that order; junction bases with no gene match: 2. The CDR3 loop spans 14 amino acids. This CDR3 reads CASSPRTGNTEAFF. CDR3 coding DNA: TGTGCCAGCTCACCTCGGACAGGGAACACTGAAGCTTTCTTT.

This sequence joins TRBV7-9 and TRBJ1-6; no clear D. Germline V gene sequence: CDR1 SEHNR, CDR2 FQNEAQ (reference sequence). CDR3 size: 15 residues. Trimming left V 4 bases short and J 3 bases short, with 10 bases between. The CDR3 DNA follows: TGTGCCAGCAGCTCCGGAACAGTCTATAATTCACCCCTCCACTTT. Amino acid sequence: CASSSGTVYNSPLHF.

CDR3 amino acids: CASSHYGGTEAFF. Here the CDR3 DNA reads TGTGCCAGCAGCCATTACGGGGGGACTGAAGCTTTCTTT. This chain uses TRBV3-1 (or the pseudogene TRBV3-2) with TRBJ1-1, with D possibly matching TRBD1 (5 bases). Germline loops: CDR1 LGHDT, CDR2 YNNKEL (reference sequence). The V end lost 3 bases, the J end lost 5 bases, and 10 bases lay between the germline ends. The CDR3 is 13 residues long.

This clone has only one observation. The chain employs TRBV19 and TRBJ2-6, with a tentative D call TRBD1 (5 bases). The V end was cut by 3 bases, the J end by 5 bases, with 14 bases between. The germline CDR1 and CDR2 sequences are LNHDA and SQIVND (reference sequence). The CDR3 extends over 16 amino acids. CDR3 amino acids: CASSIWGIGRANVLTF. The CDR3, as DNA: TGTGCCAGTAGTATCTGGGGCATTGGAAGGGCCAACGTCCTGACTTTC.

The chain links TRBV2 to TRBJ2-5, with a weak D call TRBD2 (7 bases). The V end lost 4 bases, the J end lost 7 bases, and 22 bases lay between the germline ends. Germline assignment: CDR1 SNHLY and CDR2 FYNNEI. The CDR3 has 16 residues. CDR3 sequence (DNA): TGTGCCAGCAGTGCCCCAAGTGGGGGGCCGGGGGGGACCCAGTACTTC. Translating it yields CASSAPSGGPGGTQYF.

This chain joins TRBV5-1 and TRBJ1-6, with 7 nucleotides matching TRBD1. Germline lookup yields CDR1 SGHRS and CDR2 YFSETQ. CDR3 size: 14 residues. The trim removed 3 bases at V and 7 bases at J, leaving 4 bases unmatched. The CDR3 DNA reads TGCGCCAGCAGCTACAGGGGTTTCAATTCACCCCTCCACTTT. Protein product: CASSYRGFNSPLHF.

The chain couples TRBV5-1 to TRBJ2-7, with TRBD1 matching over 9 bases. J lost 7 bases, V lost 1 base, and 9 bases had no gene match. Germline loops: CDR1 SGHRS, CDR2 YFSETQ. This CDR3 is built from 15 residues. This chain's CDR3 is CASSLRWTGDGEQYF. The CDR3 nucleotides read TGCGCCAGCAGCTTGAGGTGGACAGGGGATGGGGAGCAGTACTTC.

The V and J genes are TRBV7-9 and TRBJ1-6, with 7 positions matching TRBD1. Germline V CDR1 and CDR2: SEHNR, FQNEAQ (reference sequence). V was clipped by 1 base and J by 8 bases; unmatched bases: 2. The CDR3 has 14 amino acids. This chain's CDR3 is CASSLVTGYSPLHF. The CDR3 coding sequence is TGTGCCAGCAGCTTAGTGACAGGGTATTCACCCCTCCACTTT.